This TCR beta chain was retrieved from a study of blood T cell repertoires in COVID-19 (dated by TCRdb to the early 2020s). Notes on the research overall: Samples from collaborators originated in the United States, Italy and Spain and spanned both the acute and convalescent phases of COVID-19. Subjects who had been exposed to COVID-19, were actively infected with it, or had recovered from it provided the deeply sampled blood TCRbeta repertoires that made up the dataset. Where HLA class I and class II types were available, the types were taken from metadata supplied by the sample provider, not from assay-based typing. The material from the prospective study consisted of cDNA or gDNA derived from T cells, B-cell-depleted T cells, or PBMCs. Nearly every sample came with metadata listing a de-identified subject ID, COVID-19 status, age in years and sex. Samples were obtained from the ongoing ImmuneRACE study (first 160 participants) and from some 1,300 subjects provided by 6 global collaborators. The repertoires were released in a freely available public database meant as a resource for research on the immune response to SARS-CoV-2. The full study reports these points: The quantity of clinical and demographic metadata differed by source and by participant and was supplied without curation.

About this clone: The clone's antigen remains unknown. Base qualities are not recorded, but no much larger clone differs from it by a single base.

In the prospective study, participants were about 18 to 100 years old, resided in about two dozen geographic areas of the United States, and were enrolled through a virtual design. Cohort assignment in the prospective study relied on participant-reported clinical history from a screening survey and a study questionnaire. In the prospective study, whole blood, serum and a nasopharyngeal or oropharyngeal swab were collected from each participant by mobile phlebotomists. Participants in the prospective study had the option to provide additional blood draws and questionnaires over a roughly two-month period. Before DNA extraction, prospective study blood samples were shipped either frozen or at room temperature. V is reduced by 4 bases and J by 3 bases, leaving a spacing of 11 bases between them. CDR1 and CDR2 are drawn from the germline V gene: SGHNT, YENEEA. Measured from the cysteine to the phenylalanine, the CDR3 is 14 residues long. Of the read, only the CDR3 DNA is kept; its 42 bases are in frame from base 1.

TCRbeta CDR3 regions were amplified from genomic DNA using the immunoSEQ Assay, a bias-controlled multiplex PCR. The study's own analysis went as follows. The number of nucleated cells in each sample was estimated from the amplification of reference gene primers within the assay. To quantify the absolute abundance of each unique TCRbeta CDR3 rearrangement, sequence reads were collapsed and filtered. For each sample, productive Simpson clonality was calculated as the square root of Simpson's diversity index over productive rearrangements. The immuneACCESS repertoire file appears here via TCRdb, limited to in-frame rearrangements. These files lack a portion of the clones; in checked studies, under half of the deficit traces to unresolved V genes, and the cause of the others is not known. V and J calls and clone size are copied from that table; D and trimming were computed from the DNA. Across this sample there are around 300,000 clones, with about 90% seen only once. The leading ten clones occupy roughly 1.5% of the sample.

This sequence was found in a young woman with acute COVID-19. The material sequenced was PBMCs or T cells enriched from blood (not recorded which). The chain is encoded by TRBV11-3 joined to TRBJ2-3; 6 matching bases give a weak D call of TRBD2. In nucleotides, the sequence is TGTGCCAGCAGCTCCGCCGGGGGTACAGATACGCAGTATTTT. This encodes CASSSAGGTDTQYF.